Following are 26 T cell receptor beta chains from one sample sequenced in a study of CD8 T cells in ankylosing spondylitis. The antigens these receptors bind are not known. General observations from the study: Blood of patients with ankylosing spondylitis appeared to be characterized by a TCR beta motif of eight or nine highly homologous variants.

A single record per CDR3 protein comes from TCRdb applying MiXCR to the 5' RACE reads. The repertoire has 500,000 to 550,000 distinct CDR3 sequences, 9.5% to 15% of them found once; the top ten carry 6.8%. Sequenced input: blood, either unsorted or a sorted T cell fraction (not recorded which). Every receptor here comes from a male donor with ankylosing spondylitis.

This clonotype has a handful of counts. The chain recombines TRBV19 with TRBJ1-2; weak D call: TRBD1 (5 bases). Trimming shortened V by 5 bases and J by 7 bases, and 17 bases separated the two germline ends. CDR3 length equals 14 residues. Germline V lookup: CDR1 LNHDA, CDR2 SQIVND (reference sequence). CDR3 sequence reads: CASSPAGTGAGYTF. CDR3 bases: TGTGCCAGTAGTCCTGCCGGGACCGGAGCTGGCTACACCTTC.

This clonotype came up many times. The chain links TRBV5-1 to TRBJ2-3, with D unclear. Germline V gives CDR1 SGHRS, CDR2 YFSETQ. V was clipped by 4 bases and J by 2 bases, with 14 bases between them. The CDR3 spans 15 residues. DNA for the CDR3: TGCGCCAGCAGCCTTTACGTCGACCCCACAGATACGCAGTATTTT. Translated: CASSLYVDPTDTQYF. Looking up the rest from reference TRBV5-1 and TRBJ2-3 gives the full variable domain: KAGVTQTPRYLIKTRGQQVTLSCSPISGHRSVSWYQQTPGQGLQFLFEYFSETQRNKGNFPGRFSGRQFSNSRSEMNVSTLELGDSALYLCASSLYVDPTDTQYFGPGTRLTVL.

The chain's CDR3 is CASRFRDRGTDTQYF. For the CDR3, the DNA is TGTGCCAGCAGGTTCCGGGACAGGGGCACAGATACGCAGTATTTT. The chain couples TRBV6-1 to TRBJ2-3; 9 nucleotides line up with TRBD1. The CDR3 runs 15 residues. V lost 6 bases to trimming and J lost 1 base; unmatched junction nucleotides: 5. CDR1 is MNHNS and CDR2 is SASEGT in the germline V gene.

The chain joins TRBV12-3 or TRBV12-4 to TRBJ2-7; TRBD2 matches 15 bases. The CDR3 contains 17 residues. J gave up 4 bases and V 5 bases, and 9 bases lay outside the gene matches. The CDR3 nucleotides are TGTGCCAGCAGTACAGGACTAGCGGGAGGGCCCTCGTACGAGCAGTACTTC. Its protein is CASSTGLAGGPSYEQYF.

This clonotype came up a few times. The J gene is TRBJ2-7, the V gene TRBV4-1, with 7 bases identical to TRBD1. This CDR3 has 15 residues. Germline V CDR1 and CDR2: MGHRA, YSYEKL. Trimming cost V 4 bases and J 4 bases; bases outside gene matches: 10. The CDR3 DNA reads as TGCGCCAGCAGCCCCTTACCCACAGGGGATTACGAGCAGTACGTC. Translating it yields CASSPLPTGDYEQYV.

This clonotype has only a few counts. The CDR3: CASSLGISGRADTQYF. CDR3 nucleotide sequence: TGTGCCAGCAGCTTAGGGATTAGCGGGAGGGCCGATACGCAGTATTTT. The rearrangement joins TRBV7-8 to TRBJ2-3, with TRBD2 matching 11 bases. This CDR3 is 16 amino acids long. The junction had 6 bases not matched to a gene; V was cut back by 1 base and J by 6 bases. CDR1 SGHVS and CDR2 FQNEAQ come from the germline V gene.

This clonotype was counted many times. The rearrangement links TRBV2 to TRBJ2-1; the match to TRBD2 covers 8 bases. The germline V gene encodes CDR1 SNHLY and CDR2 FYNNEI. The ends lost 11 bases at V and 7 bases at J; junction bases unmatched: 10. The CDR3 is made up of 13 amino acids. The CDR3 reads CAQGLAPRNEQFF. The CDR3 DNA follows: TGTGCCCAAGGACTAGCCCCTCGAAATGAGCAGTTCTTC.

Here the CDR3 reads CASTLRGTSVYNEQFF. CDR3 nucleotides: TGTGCCAGCACCCTAAGAGGGACTAGCGTTTACAATGAGCAGTTCTTC. The chain employs TRBV5-8 and TRBJ2-1, with 10 bases matching TRBD2. This CDR3 region has 16 residues. In germline, CDR1 is SGHTS, CDR2 YDEGEE. V trimming: 6 bases; J trimming: 4 bases; junction bases outside the gene matches: 10.

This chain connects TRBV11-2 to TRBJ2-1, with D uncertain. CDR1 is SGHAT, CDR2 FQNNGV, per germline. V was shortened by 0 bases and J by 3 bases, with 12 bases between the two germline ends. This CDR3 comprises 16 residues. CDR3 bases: TGTGCCAGCAGCTTAGATCGCTTTGTGGGCTACAATGAGCAGTTCTTC. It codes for CASSLDRFVGYNEQFF.

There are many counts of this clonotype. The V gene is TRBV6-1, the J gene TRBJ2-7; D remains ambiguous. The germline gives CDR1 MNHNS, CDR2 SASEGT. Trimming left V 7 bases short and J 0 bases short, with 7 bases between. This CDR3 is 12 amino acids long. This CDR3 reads CASKQSSYEQYF. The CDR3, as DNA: TGTGCCAGCAAACAGAGCTCCTACGAGCAGTACTTC.

CDR3 sequence: CSAPLWGGWTEAFF. CDR3 in DNA: TGCAGTGCTCCTCTGTGGGGGGGTTGGACTGAAGCTTTCTTT. V is TRBV20-1 and J is TRBJ1-1; maybe TRBD1 (5 bases). The ends were cut back, 5 bases at V and 5 bases at J, with 18 bases in the middle. Per the germline V gene, CDR1 is DFQATT and CDR2 is SNEGSKA (reference sequence). The CDR3 has 14 residues.

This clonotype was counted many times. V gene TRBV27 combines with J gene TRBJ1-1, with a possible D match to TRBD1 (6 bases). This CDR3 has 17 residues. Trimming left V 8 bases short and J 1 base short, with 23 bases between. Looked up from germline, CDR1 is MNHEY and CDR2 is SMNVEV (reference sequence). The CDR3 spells CASSGERRGRGNTEAFF. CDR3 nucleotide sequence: TGTGCCAGCTCGGGGGAACGGAGGGGGAGAGGGAACACTGAAGCTTTCTTT.

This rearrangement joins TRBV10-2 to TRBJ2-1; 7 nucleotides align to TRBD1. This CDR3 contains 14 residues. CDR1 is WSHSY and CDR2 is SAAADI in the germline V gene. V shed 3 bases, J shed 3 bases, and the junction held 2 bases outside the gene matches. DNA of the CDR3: TGCGCCAGCAGTGACAGGGGGTTCTACAATGAGCAGTTCTTC. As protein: CASSDRGFYNEQFF.

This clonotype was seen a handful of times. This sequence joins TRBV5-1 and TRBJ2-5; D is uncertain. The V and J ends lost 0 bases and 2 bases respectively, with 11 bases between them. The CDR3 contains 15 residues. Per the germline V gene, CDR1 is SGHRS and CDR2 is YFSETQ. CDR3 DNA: TGCGCCAGCAGCTTGGCCGAGCCGGGTCAAGAGACCCAGTACTTC. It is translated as CASSLAEPGQETQYF.

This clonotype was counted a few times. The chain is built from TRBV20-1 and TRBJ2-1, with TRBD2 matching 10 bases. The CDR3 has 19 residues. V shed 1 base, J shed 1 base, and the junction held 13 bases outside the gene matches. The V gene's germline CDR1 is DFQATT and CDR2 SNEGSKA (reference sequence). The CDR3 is CSARVGPPLAGVSYNEQFF. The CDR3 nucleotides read TGCAGTGCTAGAGTAGGACCCCCTCTAGCGGGAGTTTCCTACAATGAGCAGTTCTTC.

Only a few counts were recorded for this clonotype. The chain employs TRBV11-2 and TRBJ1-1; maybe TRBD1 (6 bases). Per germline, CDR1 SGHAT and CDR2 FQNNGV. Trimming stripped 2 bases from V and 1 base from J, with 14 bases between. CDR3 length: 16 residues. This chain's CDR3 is CASSLMTGWGNTEAFF. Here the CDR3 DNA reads TGTGCCAGCAGCTTAATGACAGGTTGGGGGAACACTGAAGCTTTCTTT.

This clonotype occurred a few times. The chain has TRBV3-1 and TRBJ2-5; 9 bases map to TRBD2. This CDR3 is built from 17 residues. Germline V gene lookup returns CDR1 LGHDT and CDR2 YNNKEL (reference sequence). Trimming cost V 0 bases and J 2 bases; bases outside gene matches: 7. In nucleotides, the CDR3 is TGTGCCAGCAGCCAAGATGCAAGGCTAGCGGGACAAGAGACCCAGTACTTC. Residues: CASSQDARLAGQETQYF.

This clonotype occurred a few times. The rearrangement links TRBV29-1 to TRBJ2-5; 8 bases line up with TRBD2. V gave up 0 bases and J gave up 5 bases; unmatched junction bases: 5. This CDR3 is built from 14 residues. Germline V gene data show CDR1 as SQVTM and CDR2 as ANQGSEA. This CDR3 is CSVEDRQREETQYF. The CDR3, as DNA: TGCAGCGTTGAAGATCGTCAGCGGGAGGAGACCCAGTACTTC.

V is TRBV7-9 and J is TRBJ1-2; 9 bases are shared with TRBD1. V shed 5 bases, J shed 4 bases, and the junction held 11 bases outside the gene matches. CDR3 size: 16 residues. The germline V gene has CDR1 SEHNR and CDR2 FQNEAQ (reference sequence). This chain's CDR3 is CASSLAGTGTIYGYTF. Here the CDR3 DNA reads TGTGCCAGCAGCCTCGCCGGGACAGGGACAATCTATGGCTACACCTTC.

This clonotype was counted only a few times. CDR3 nucleotide sequence: TGCAGTGCTGCCCTTATATTGAGCTCCTACAATGAGCAGTTCTTC. Translating gives CSAALILSSYNEQFF. The rearrangement uses TRBV20-1 and TRBJ2-1; D call uncertain. V dropped 5 bases and J dropped 0 bases, with 14 bases sitting between them. In germline, CDR1 is DFQATT, CDR2 SNEGSKA (reference sequence). The CDR3 totals 15 residues.

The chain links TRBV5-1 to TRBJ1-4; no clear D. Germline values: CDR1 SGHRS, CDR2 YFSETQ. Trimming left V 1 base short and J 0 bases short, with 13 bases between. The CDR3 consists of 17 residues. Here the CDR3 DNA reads TGCGCCAGCAGCTTGCCACACGCGGGCGCAACTAATGAAAAACTGTTTTTT. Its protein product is CASSLPHAGATNEKLFF.

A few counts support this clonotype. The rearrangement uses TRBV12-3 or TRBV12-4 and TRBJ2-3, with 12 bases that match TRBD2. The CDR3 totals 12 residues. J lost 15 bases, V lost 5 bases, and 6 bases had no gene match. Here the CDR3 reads CASSKGLAGPYF. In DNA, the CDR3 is TGTGCCAGCAGTAAGGGACTAGCGGGCCCTTATTTT.

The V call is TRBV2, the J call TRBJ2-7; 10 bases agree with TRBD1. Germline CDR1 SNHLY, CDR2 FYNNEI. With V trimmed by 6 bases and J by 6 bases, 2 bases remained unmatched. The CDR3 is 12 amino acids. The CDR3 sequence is CASRRQGAEQYF. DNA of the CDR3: TGTGCCAGCAGGAGACAGGGGGCCGAGCAGTACTTC.

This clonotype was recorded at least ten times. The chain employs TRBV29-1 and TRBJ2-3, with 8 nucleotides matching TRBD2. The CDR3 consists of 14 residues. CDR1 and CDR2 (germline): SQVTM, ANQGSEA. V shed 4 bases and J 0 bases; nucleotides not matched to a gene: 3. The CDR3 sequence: CSVVPSGSTDTQYF. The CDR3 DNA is TGCAGCGTTGTGCCTAGCGGGAGCACAGATACGCAGTATTTT.

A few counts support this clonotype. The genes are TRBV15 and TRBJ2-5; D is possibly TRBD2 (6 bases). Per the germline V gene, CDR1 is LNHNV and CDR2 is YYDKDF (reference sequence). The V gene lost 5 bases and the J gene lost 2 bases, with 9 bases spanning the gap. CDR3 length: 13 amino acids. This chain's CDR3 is CATSRTKQETQYF. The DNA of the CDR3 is TGTGCCACCAGCCGGACTAAACAAGAGACCCAGTACTTC.

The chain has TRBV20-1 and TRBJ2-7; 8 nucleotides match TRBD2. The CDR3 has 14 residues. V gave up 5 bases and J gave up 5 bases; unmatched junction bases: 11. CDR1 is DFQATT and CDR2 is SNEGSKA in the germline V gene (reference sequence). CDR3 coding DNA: TGCAGTGCTCATCCAGCGGGAGAGATCCACGAGCAGTACTTC. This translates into CSAHPAGEIHEQYF.